The 30 T cell receptor beta chains below were found in one sample sequenced in a study of blood T cells in healthy people across ages. Using a J-beta primer mix together with a sample-barcoded 5' primer, a second PCR was run for about 6 to 12 cycles. TCRdb passed the 5' RACE reads through MiXCR, listing each CDR3 protein once. Among over 500,000 distinct CDR3 sequences, 25% to 35% were seen once, and the ten largest hold over 3.5%. These data also featured in a second study, about T cells of mothers and their children.

The sequenced sample was blood. The receptors here all came from a boy under 10 years old in good health.

The chain employs TRBV12-3 or TRBV12-4 and TRBJ2-7; D is uncertain. V lost 3 bases and J 3 bases, leaving 6 bases between the germline ends. CDR3 length equals 12 residues. This CDR3 reads CASSFLIYEQYF. The CDR3 region has the DNA TGTGCCAGCAGTTTCCTCATCTACGAGCAGTACTTC.

The V call is TRBV4-1, the J call TRBJ2-7; TRBD2 aligns across 10 bases. The CDR3 sequence is 14 residues long. Unmatched junction bases numbered 4, after V lost 2 bases and J lost 6 bases. CDR1 and CDR2 from the germline V gene are MGHRA and YSYEKL. The chain's CDR3 is CASSQTSGTSEQYF. As DNA, the CDR3 is TGCGCCAGCAGCCAAACTAGCGGGACCAGCGAGCAGTACTTC.

This chain connects TRBV10-3 to TRBJ2-7; 13 positions agree with TRBD2. Looked up from germline, CDR1 is ENHRY and CDR2 is SYGVKD. Trimming removed 11 bases from V and 5 bases from J; junction bases left unmatched: 6. The CDR3 consists of 13 residues. The CDR3, as DNA: TGTGCCTTCCGGACTAGCGGGAGACACGAGCAGTACTTC. It encodes CAFRTSGRHEQYF.

This sequence joins TRBV2 and TRBJ2-1; tentative D call: TRBD2 (6 bases). The CDR3 has 15 residues. The germline V gene has CDR1 SNHLY and CDR2 FYNNEI. V lost 7 bases and J 3 bases, leaving 16 bases between the germline ends. CDR3 sequence (DNA): TGTGCCAGCACCCACGACACTAGCATCTACAATGAGCAGTTCTTC. Its translation is CASTHDTSIYNEQFF.

The V and J genes are TRBV2 and TRBJ2-4, with a tentative D call TRBD1 (5 bases). CDR1 SNHLY and CDR2 FYNNEI come from the germline V gene. The CDR3 runs to 15 residues. Trimming took 2 bases from V and 2 from J, leaving 10 bases between them. This CDR3 is CASSELAGPKNIQYF. The CDR3, as DNA: TGTGCCAGCAGTGAATTGGCAGGGCCCAAAAACATTCAGTACTTC.

The CDR3 is CASSSSGTGSSLDTQYF. CDR3 in DNA: TGCGCCAGCAGCTCATCCGGGACAGGGAGTTCGTTAGATACGCAGTATTTT. J is TRBJ2-3 and V is TRBV5-1, with 9 bases lining up with TRBD1. The CDR3 loop spans 17 amino acids. The germline V gene encodes CDR1 SGHRS and CDR2 YFSETQ. V dropped 3 bases and J dropped 5; count of bases not matched to a gene: 13.

The J gene is TRBJ1-5, the V gene TRBV28, with TRBD1 as a possible D gene (5 bases). V was shortened by 3 bases and J by 5 bases, with 14 bases between the two germline ends. The CDR3 loop spans 15 amino acids. Germline values: CDR1 MDHEN, CDR2 SYDVKM. CDR3 nucleotide sequence: TGTGCCAGCAGTTTTCCCTGGGGAGGGGATCAGCCCCAGCATTTT. The encoded protein is CASSFPWGGDQPQHF.

This clonotype has just a few counts. The chain links TRBV6-2 or TRBV6-3 to TRBJ1-4; no reliable D call. The germline CDR1 and CDR2 sequences are MNHEY and SVGEGT. V gave up 7 bases and J gave up 6 bases, with 6 bases separating them. This CDR3 contains 11 residues. In nucleotides, the CDR3 is TGTGCCAGCACTGATTATGAAAAACTGTTTTTT. Translated: CASTDYEKLFF.

This clonotype was seen more than once but under ten times. The chain uses TRBV20-1 and TRBJ2-5; TRBD2 aligns across 13 bases. Looked up from germline, CDR1 is DFQATT and CDR2 is SNEGSKA (reference sequence). The V and J ends lost 7 bases and 0 bases, in that order; junction bases with no gene match: 2. The CDR3 is 14 amino acids. This CDR3 is CSVGTSGNQETQYF. CDR3 DNA sequence: TGCAGTGTCGGGACTAGCGGGAACCAAGAGACCCAGTACTTC.

The genes are TRBV30 and TRBJ2-3; tentative D call: TRBD1 (6 bases). V lost 4 bases, J lost 4 bases, and 9 bases lay in between. This CDR3 has 12 amino acids. Germline V gene sequence: CDR1 GTSNPN, CDR2 SVGIG (reference sequence). CDR3 sequence reads: CAWTGDADTQYF. CDR3 nucleotide sequence: TGTGCCTGGACAGGGGACGCAGATACGCAGTATTTT. The full variable domain, rest sourced from reference TRBV30 and TRBJ2-3, is SQTIHQWPATLVQPVGSPLSLECTVEGTSNPNLYWYRQAAGRGLQLLFYSVGIGQISSEVPQNLSASRPQDRQFILSSKKLLLSDSGFYLCAWTGDADTQYFGPGTRLTVL.

This clonotype was counted between two and nine times. The chain employs TRBV12-3 or TRBV12-4 and TRBJ2-7; D is possibly TRBD1 or TRBD2 (5 bases each). Trimming stripped 6 bases from V and 3 bases from J, with 15 bases between. This CDR3 spans 14 amino acids. CDR3 residues: CASSLMSGRYEQYF. In nucleotides, the CDR3 is TGTGCCAGCAGCCTGATGTCGGGACGCTACGAGCAGTACTTC.

V is TRBV6-1 and J is TRBJ2-5, with D tentatively TRBD1 or TRBD2 (5 bases each). Germline lookup yields CDR1 MNHNS and CDR2 SASEGT. The CDR3 extends over 13 amino acids. The V gene lost 8 bases and the J gene lost 5 bases, with 15 bases spanning the gap. CDR3 residues: CASRDGGGETQYF. Written as DNA, the CDR3 is TGTGCCAGCCGGGACGGAGGTGGGGAGACCCAGTACTTC.

This clonotype has only a few counts. V is TRBV20-1 and J is TRBJ2-3; D is unresolved. Looked up from germline, CDR1 is DFQATT and CDR2 is SNEGSKA (reference sequence). This CDR3 has 11 residues. Trimming stripped 3 bases from V and 5 bases from J, with 6 bases between. The CDR3 DNA reads TGCAGTGCTAGTCTAGAAGATACGCAGTATTTT. It encodes CSASLEDTQYF.

This chain links TRBV14 with TRBJ1-1; D possibly corresponds to TRBD1 (5 bases). CDR1 and CDR2 from the germline V gene are SGHDN and FVKESK. The CDR3 contains 15 residues. The germline V and J ends were trimmed by 2 bases and 0 bases, with 10 bases remaining between them. The CDR3: CASSQRGTLNTEAFF. DNA of the CDR3: TGTGCCAGCAGCCAAAGAGGGACCCTGAACACTGAAGCTTTCTTT.

The chain uses TRBV27 and TRBJ2-3; D might be TRBD1 (5 bases). V lost 8 bases to trimming and J lost 3 bases, with 12 bases between them. In germline, CDR1 is MNHEY, CDR2 SMNVEV (reference sequence). The CDR3 is made up of 13 amino acids. CDR3 sequence: CASGQGLTDTQYF. In nucleotides, the CDR3 is TGTGCCAGCGGGCAGGGATTAACAGATACGCAGTATTTT.

The chain uses TRBV30 and TRBJ2-2; D unresolved. This CDR3 contains 14 residues. V was trimmed by 3 bases and J by 6 bases, leaving 14 bases between them. Germline CDR1 is GTSNPN and CDR2 is SVGIG (reference sequence). CDR3 residues: CAWSRGRSAGELFF. The CDR3 DNA sequence: TGTGCCTGGAGCCGCGGTCGGTCGGCCGGGGAGCTGTTTTTT.

The chain couples TRBV29-1 to TRBJ2-3, with TRBD1 as a possible D gene (5 bases). The CDR3 contains 15 residues. CDR1 is SQVTM and CDR2 is ANQGSEA in the germline V gene. Trimming took off 4 bases at V and 1 base at J, with 15 bases between the two ends. The CDR3 here is CSVVGQAFGTDTQYF. The CDR3 bases are TGCAGCGTTGTGGGGCAGGCGTTCGGCACAGATACGCAGTATTTT.

This rearrangement joins TRBV25-1 to TRBJ2-3; TRBD2 matches at 7 bases. Germline lookup yields CDR1 MGHDK and CDR2 SYGVNS. V lost 6 bases, J lost 4 bases, and 4 bases stayed unmatched. The CDR3 extends over 13 amino acids. In nucleotides, the CDR3 is TGTGCCAGCAGCCCGGGAGGTCCAGATACGCAGTATTTT. This codes for CASSPGGPDTQYF.

This clonotype showed up many times. This chain uses TRBV6-6 with TRBJ1-2; TRBD1 is a possible D gene (6 bases). The CDR3 is made up of 15 amino acids. Germline V lookup: CDR1 MNHNY, CDR2 SVGAGI (reference sequence). Trimming removed 5 bases at V and 6 bases at J, with 19 bases between. The CDR3 spells CASSITQGGRDGYTF. CDR3 DNA sequence: TGTGCCAGCAGTATAACCCAAGGGGGGAGGGATGGCTACACCTTC.

This clonotype was found many times. The chain has TRBV7-2 and TRBJ2-1; 11 nucleotides align to TRBD2. Unmatched junction bases numbered 5, after V lost 4 bases and J lost 3 bases. Germline CDR1 reads SGHTA; CDR2 reads FQGNSA. This CDR3 spans 16 amino acids. Here the CDR3 DNA reads TGTGCCAGCAGCTCCTCTAGCGGGAGGCGCTACAATGAGCAGTTCTTC. It is translated as CASSSSSGRRYNEQFF.

V and J are TRBV5-5 and TRBJ2-5; D may correspond to TRBD1 or TRBD2 (5 bases each). V was shortened by 3 bases and J by 2 bases, with 20 bases between the two germline ends. The CDR3 runs to 17 residues. Germline CDR1 and CDR2: SGHKS and YYEKEE (reference sequence). CDR3 protein: CASSSQAPGAGQETQYF. The CDR3 DNA follows: TGTGCCAGCAGCTCTCAGGCCCCCGGGGCAGGGCAAGAGACCCAGTACTTC.

The table lists this clonotype with a few counts. V gene TRBV7-2 combines with J gene TRBJ2-2; the match to TRBD2 covers 10 bases. The CDR3 consists of 15 residues. With 5 bases clipped from V and 11 bases from J, the junction kept 11 bases outside the gene matches. Germline-derived CDR1 and CDR2 are SGHTA and FQGNSA. Here the CDR3 DNA reads TGTGCCAGCAGCCCCGACCGACTAGCGGGCTTAGAGCTGTTTTTT. Translating it yields CASSPDRLAGLELFF.

This clonotype came up a few times. This sequence joins TRBV7-9 and TRBJ1-2; no clear D gene. With 2 bases removed from V and 3 bases from J, the gap between germline ends came to 4 bases. Germline CDR1 is SEHNR and CDR2 is FQNEAQ (reference sequence). The CDR3 contains 12 residues. This CDR3 reads CASSLQDYGYTF. CDR3 sequence (DNA): TGTGCCAGCAGCTTACAGGACTATGGCTACACCTTC.

This chain connects TRBV20-1 to TRBJ2-7; TRBD2 matches at 12 bases. From germline, CDR1 is DFQATT and CDR2 SNEGSKA (reference sequence). Trimming cost V 6 bases and J 6 bases; bases outside gene matches: 9. This CDR3 has 14 residues. CDR3 region: CSAGGLAGALEQYF. In nucleotides, the CDR3 is TGCAGTGCGGGGGGACTAGCGGGCGCCCTCGAGCAGTACTTC.

The chain has TRBV6-5 and TRBJ1-3; D gene uncertain. In germline, CDR1 is MNHEY, CDR2 SVGAGI. Trimming left V 5 bases short and J 0 bases short, with 11 bases between. The CDR3 sequence is 15 residues long. The CDR3 region has the DNA TGTGCCAGCAGTCGGATAACAGACTCTGGAAACACCATATATTTT. It translates to CASSRITDSGNTIYF.

This chain joins TRBV5-5 and TRBJ1-5; 7 bases fit TRBD1. Looked up from germline, CDR1 is SGHKS and CDR2 is YYEKEE (reference sequence). CDR3 length equals 15 residues. Trimming removed 2 bases from V and 2 bases from J; junction bases left unmatched: 4. DNA of the CDR3: TGTGCCAGCAGCTTCCTGCAGGGGGGCAATCAGCCCCAGCATTTT. Protein product: CASSFLQGGNQPQHF.

This clonotype was seen more than once but under ten times. The rearrangement joins TRBV29-1 to TRBJ2-5; 8 bases are shared with TRBD1. The CDR3 is 12 residues long. J gave up 3 bases and V 6 bases, and 3 bases lay outside the gene matches. Germline CDR1 reads SQVTM; CDR2 reads ANQGSEA. CDR3 amino acids: CSVGDRKETQYF. In DNA, the CDR3 is TGCAGCGTGGGGGACAGGAAAGAGACCCAGTACTTC.

This clonotype has just a few counts. This chain links TRBV9 with TRBJ2-1; D ambiguous. The DNA end is more similar to TRBJ2-7, so the J call may be wrong. The germline CDR1 and CDR2 sequences are SGDLS and YYNGEE. The CDR3 loop spans 15 amino acids. CDR3 amino acids: CASSVGGSTVYEQYF. The CDR3 nucleotides are TGTGCCAGCAGCGTAGGCGGCTCTACAGTGTACGAGCAGTACTTC.

The chain joins TRBV7-6 to TRBJ2-7; D possibly uses TRBD1 or TRBD2 (5 bases each). Germline lookup yields CDR1 SGHVS and CDR2 FNYEAQ. The V gene lost 1 base and the J gene lost 6 bases, with 16 bases spanning the gap. There are 15 residues in the CDR3. As DNA, the CDR3 is TGTGCCAGCAGCTTAGGGGGAGCAGGGTCGGGCGAGCAGTACTTC. This codes for CASSLGGAGSGEQYF.

The rearrangement uses TRBV27 and TRBJ1-1; 7 positions agree with TRBD1. Germline trimming cut 5 bases from V and 6 bases from J; bases unmatched to any gene: 6. Germline V gene data show CDR1 as MNHEY and CDR2 as SMNVEV (reference sequence). The CDR3 contains 13 residues. The CDR3 sequence: CASSVRQGAEAFF. The DNA for the CDR3 is TGTGCCAGCAGTGTCCGACAGGGAGCTGAAGCTTTCTTT.